This TCR beta chain was recovered during a study of early T cells in non-severe SARS-CoV-2 infection. On the study more broadly: Bulk RNA taken from unsorted whole blood was sequenced, leaving chains unpaired.

Germline V CDR1 and CDR2: DFQATT, SNEGSKA (reference sequence). The CDR3 totals 11 residues. V was cut by 6 bases and J by 0 bases, with 4 bases left in between. Individual cDNA molecules were tagged with unique molecular identifiers. A single record per CDR3 protein comes from TCRdb applying MiXCR to the 5' RACE reads. Of more than 90,000 distinct CDR3 sequences in the sample, about 12% are singletons; the top ten hold around 2.5%. Specimen: whole blood. The chain carries TRBV20-1 and TRBJ2-3; D unclear. This TCR was recovered from an adult who was a healthcare worker with PCR-confirmed SARS-CoV-2 infection or an uninfected control (not recorded which). CDR3 nucleotides: TGCAGTGCACCTAGCACAGATACGCAGTATTTT. Its protein is CSAPSTDTQYF.